The 6 T cell receptor beta chains below all came from one sample that was sequenced in a study of early T cells in non-severe SARS-CoV-2 infection. TCRdb re-derived calls from the 5' RACE reads in MiXCR, one entry per CDR3 protein. This repertoire shows roughly 70,000 distinct CDR3 sequences, about 13% found once; its top ten account for roughly 8.7%. Sequencing input: whole blood. These receptors were obtained from an adult who was a healthcare worker with PCR-confirmed SARS-CoV-2 infection or an uninfected control (not recorded which).

V usage is TRBV12-3 or TRBV12-4 and J usage is TRBJ2-7, with D possibly matching TRBD1 (7 bases). CDR3 length: 16 amino acids. Trimming removed 8 bases at V and 0 bases at J, with 20 bases between. The chain's CDR3 is CASGQGGTVSSYEQYF. CDR3 nucleotide sequence: TGTGCCAGCGGGCAGGGCGGGACAGTGAGCTCCTACGAGCAGTACTTC.

The J gene is TRBJ1-1, the V gene TRBV4-1, with no clear D. V lost 0 bases to trimming and J lost 4 bases, with 9 bases between them. There are 14 residues in the CDR3. CDR1 is MGHRA and CDR2 is YSYEKL in the germline V gene. The CDR3 DNA reads TGCGCCAGCAGCCAAGATTTGGCGGGCACTGAAGCTTTCTTT. Translating it yields CASSQDLAGTEAFF.

This clonotype has only a few counts. This chain joins TRBV7-8 and TRBJ2-3; tentative D call: TRBD1 (5 bases). This CDR3 region has 14 residues. CDR1 is SGHVS, CDR2 FQNEAQ, per germline. V shed 5 bases and J shed 5 bases, with 14 bases lying between them. DNA for the CDR3: TGTGCCAGCAGCCGAACAGGAACACAAGATACGCAGTATTTT. This encodes CASSRTGTQDTQYF. The variable domain in full, completed from reference TRBV7-8 and TRBJ2-3, reads GAGVSQSPRYKVAKRGQDVALRCDPISGHVSLFWYQQALGQGPEFLTYFQNEAQLDKSGLPSDRFFAERPEGSVSTLKIQRTQQEDSAVYLCASSRTGTQDTQYFGPGTRLTVL.

This clonotype has ten or more counts. The chain employs TRBV29-1 and TRBJ2-5; D remains unclear. The V and J ends lost 0 bases and 1 base respectively, with 15 bases between them. CDR3 length: 16 amino acids. Germline CDR1 is SQVTM and CDR2 is ANQGSEA. Written as DNA, the CDR3 is TGCAGCGTTGAAGATCTGACGTGGATCGGCCAAGAGACCCAGTACTTC. Its protein product is CSVEDLTWIGQETQYF.

There are many counts of this clonotype. The V call is TRBV6-1, the J call TRBJ1-2; 7 bases are a match to TRBD1. The V gene's germline CDR1 is MNHNS and CDR2 SASEGT. Unmatched junction bases numbered 11, after V lost 8 bases and J lost 5 bases. This CDR3 is 14 amino acids long. The CDR3 nucleotides read TGTGCCAGCTTTCAACCGGGGGACAGTTATGGCTACACCTTC. Translating gives CASFQPGDSYGYTF.

This clonotype has more than one count but fewer than ten. This rearrangement joins TRBV7-2 to TRBJ2-3; 7 bases fit TRBD1. The CDR3 totals 16 residues. Germline CDR1 reads SGHTA; CDR2 reads FQGNSA. J lost 4 bases, V lost 1 base, and 8 bases had no gene match. In DNA, the CDR3 is TGTGCCAGCAGCTTAGGGGACAGAAGATTTTCAGATACGCAGTATTTT. This gives the protein CASSLGDRRFSDTQYF.